This T cell receptor (beta chain) was identified during a study of cytomegalovirus exposure and HLA in healthy donors. Points from the study as a whole: Across HLA loci, a later analysis found differing TCR association rates, with DRB1 most and HLA-C fewest. A missense variant in DCLRE1C was later tied to TCR beta V- and J-gene trimming.

The germline V gene has CDR1 MNHEY and CDR2 SVGAGI. The junction had 10 bases not matched to a gene; V was cut back by 4 bases and J by 4 bases. The CDR3 is made up of 16 amino acids. This clone was observed a handful of times. The antigen remains undetermined. Amplification used 60 Vbeta primers and 13 Jbeta primers. Profiled with immunoSEQ multiplex PCR; TCRdb holds only in-frame clones, not every one. The sample lists about 170,000 clones, over 80% occurring once. The sample consisted of PBMCs. The sequence was obtained from a woman between 45 and 60 years old in good health and CMV-seropositive. The chain combines TRBV6-5 with TRBJ1-1; 9 positions match TRBD1. CDR3 nucleotide sequence: TGTGCCAGCAGTTCAAACACACAGGGGGCTGGCACTGAAGCTTTCTTT. Residues: CASSSNTQGAGTEAFF.